This TCR beta chain is drawn from a study of blood T cells in healthy people across ages. Study findings and constraints: Older age went with lower TCR beta diversity per million T cells, in a roughly linear way.

The CDR3 runs 14 residues. Germline trimming cut 6 bases from V and 6 bases from J; bases unmatched to any gene: 9. CDR1 and CDR2 from the germline V gene are ENHRY and SYGVKD. The sample holds a few counts of this clonotype. Its target is unknown. Roughly 9 milliliters of peripheral blood were drawn from each donor. With a J-beta primer mix and a sample-barcoded 5' primer, a second PCR ran 7 to 11 cycles. Every sample returned 2.5 million or more CDR3-containing paired-end reads. TCRdb reprocessed the 5' RACE reads with MiXCR, giving one entry per CDR3 protein. The sample includes about 1,000,000 distinct CDR3 sequences, 40% to 55% of them seen just once.

Source material: blood. V usage is TRBV10-3 and J usage is TRBJ2-7; TRBD2 agrees at 9 bases. The TCR sequence derives from an older woman in good health. This CDR3 reads CAISLAGDRGEQYF. Written as DNA, the CDR3 is TGTGCCATCAGCTTAGCGGGAGATCGTGGCGAGCAGTACTTC.